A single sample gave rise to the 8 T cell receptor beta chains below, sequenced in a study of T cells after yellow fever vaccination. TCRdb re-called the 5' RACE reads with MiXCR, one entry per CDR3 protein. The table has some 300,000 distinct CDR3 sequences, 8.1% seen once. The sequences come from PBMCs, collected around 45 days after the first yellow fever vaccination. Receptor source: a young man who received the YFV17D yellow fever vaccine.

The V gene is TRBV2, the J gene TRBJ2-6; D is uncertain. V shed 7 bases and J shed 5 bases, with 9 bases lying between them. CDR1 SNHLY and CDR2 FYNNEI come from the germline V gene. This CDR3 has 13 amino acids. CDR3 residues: CASMGGRANVLTF. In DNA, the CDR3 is TGTGCCAGCATGGGTGGTAGGGCCAACGTCCTGACTTTC.

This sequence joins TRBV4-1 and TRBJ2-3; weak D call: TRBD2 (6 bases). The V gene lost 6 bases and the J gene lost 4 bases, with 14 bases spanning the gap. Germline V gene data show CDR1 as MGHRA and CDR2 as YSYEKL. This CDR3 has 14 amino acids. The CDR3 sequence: CASSWDSTADTQYF. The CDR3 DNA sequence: TGCGCCAGCAGTTGGGACTCCACAGCAGATACGCAGTATTTT.

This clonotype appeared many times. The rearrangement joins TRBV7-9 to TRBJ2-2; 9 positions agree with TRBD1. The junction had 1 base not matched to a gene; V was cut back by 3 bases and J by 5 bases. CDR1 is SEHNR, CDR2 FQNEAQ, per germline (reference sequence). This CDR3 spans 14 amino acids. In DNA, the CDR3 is TGTGCCAGCAGCTTCGACAGGGGGACCGGGGAGCTGTTTTTT. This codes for CASSFDRGTGELFF.

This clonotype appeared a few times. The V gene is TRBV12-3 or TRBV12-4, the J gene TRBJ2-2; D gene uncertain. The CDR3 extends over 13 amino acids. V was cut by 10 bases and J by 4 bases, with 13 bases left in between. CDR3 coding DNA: TGTGCCACCCCCCAGTGGGGCACCGGGGAGCTGTTTTTT. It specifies CATPQWGTGELFF.

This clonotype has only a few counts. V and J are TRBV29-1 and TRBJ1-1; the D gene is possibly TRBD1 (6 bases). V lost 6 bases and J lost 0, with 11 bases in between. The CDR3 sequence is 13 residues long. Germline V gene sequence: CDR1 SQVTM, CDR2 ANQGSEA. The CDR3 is CSVAGQMNTEAFF. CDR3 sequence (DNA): TGCAGCGTGGCAGGACAGATGAACACTGAAGCTTTCTTT.

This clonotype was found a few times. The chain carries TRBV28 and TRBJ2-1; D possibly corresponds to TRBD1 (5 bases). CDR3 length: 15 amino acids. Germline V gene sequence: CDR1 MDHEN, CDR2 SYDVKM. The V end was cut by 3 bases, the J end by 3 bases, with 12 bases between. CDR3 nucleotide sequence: TGTGCCAGCAGTTTGAAGGATAGGGGCTACAATGAGCAGTTCTTC. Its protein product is CASSLKDRGYNEQFF.

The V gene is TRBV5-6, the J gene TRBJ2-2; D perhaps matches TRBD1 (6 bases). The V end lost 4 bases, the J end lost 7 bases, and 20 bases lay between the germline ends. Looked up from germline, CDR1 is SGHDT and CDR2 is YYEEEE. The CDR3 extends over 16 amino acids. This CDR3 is CASSTTGRRGFGELFF. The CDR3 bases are TGTGCCAGCAGCACTACAGGGCGCCGAGGTTTCGGGGAGCTGTTTTTT.

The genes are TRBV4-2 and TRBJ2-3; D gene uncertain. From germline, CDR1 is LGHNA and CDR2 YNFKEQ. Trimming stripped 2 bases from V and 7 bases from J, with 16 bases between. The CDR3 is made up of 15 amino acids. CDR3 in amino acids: CASSQLTNQGNTQYF. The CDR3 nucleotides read TGTGCCAGCAGCCAATTGACGAACCAAGGAAATACGCAGTATTTT.